A single sample gave rise to the 3 T cell receptor beta chains below, sequenced in a study of T cell repertoires in cytomegalovirus infection. TCRdb passed the reads through MiXCR, listing each CDR3 protein once. This table holds nearly 550,000 distinct CDR3 sequences, approximately 16% found once. The sample was CD8+ T cells from PBMCs. Source of these receptors: a human donor in good health (CMV status not recorded). Some clones in this sample may be carry-over from other donors' samples.

This sequence joins TRBV20-1 and TRBJ1-3; 7 positions agree with TRBD1. The length of the CDR3 is 17 residues. Germline-derived CDR1 and CDR2 are DFQATT and SNEGSKA (reference sequence). V lost 4 bases, J lost 0 bases, and 12 bases stayed unmatched. CDR3 residues: CSATLLGDRLSGNTIYF. The CDR3 nucleotides are TGCAGTGCTACGCTTCTAGGGGACAGACTCTCTGGAAACACCATATATTTT.

This clonotype appeared many times. The chain has TRBV7-6 and TRBJ1-1; 7 bases map to TRBD1. Looked up from germline, CDR1 is SGHVS and CDR2 is FNYEAQ. With V trimmed by 0 bases and J by 1 base, 5 bases remained unmatched. This CDR3 is built from 16 residues. In DNA form, the CDR3 reads TGTGCCAGCAGCTTAGCTAACAGGGGAGCGAACACTGAAGCTTTCTTT. As protein: CASSLANRGANTEAFF.

A remark on this clonotype: A much more abundant neighbour one base away suggests this may be a read error. The chain employs TRBV25-1 and TRBJ1-2; no reliable D call. Germline lookup yields CDR1 MGHDK and CDR2 SYGVNS. CDR3 length: 13 residues. The chain's CDR3 is CASIDPLNYVYTF. The CDR3 region has the DNA TGTGCCAGCATCGACCCCTTGAACTATGTCTACACCTTC.